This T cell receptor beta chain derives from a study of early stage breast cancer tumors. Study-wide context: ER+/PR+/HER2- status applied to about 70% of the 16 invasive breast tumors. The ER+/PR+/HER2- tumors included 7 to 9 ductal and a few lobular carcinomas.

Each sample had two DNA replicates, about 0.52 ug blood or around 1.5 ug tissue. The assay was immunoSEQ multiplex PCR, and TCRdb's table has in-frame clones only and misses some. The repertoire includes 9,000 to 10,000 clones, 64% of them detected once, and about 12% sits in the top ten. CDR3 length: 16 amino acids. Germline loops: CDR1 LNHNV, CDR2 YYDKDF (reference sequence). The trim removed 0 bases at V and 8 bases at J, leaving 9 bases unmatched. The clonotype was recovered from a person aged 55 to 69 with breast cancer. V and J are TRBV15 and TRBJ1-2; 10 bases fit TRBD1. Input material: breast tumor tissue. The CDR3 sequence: CATSRDLTGGARGYTF. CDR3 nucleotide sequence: TGTGCCACCAGCAGAGATCTGACAGGGGGCGCGAGAGGCTACACCTTC.